This T cell receptor beta chain appears in the sequencing data of a study of identical twins. Findings of the study overall: A cross-sectional statistical analysis, not follow-up of the same donors, supported the conclusions. Diverse VJ usage suggested most zero-insertion clonotypes were not invariant T cells. Models underestimated TCR alpha sharing (out-of-frame) in monozygotic twins.

From the 5' RACE reads, TCRdb called clonotypes with MiXCR, one entry per CDR3 protein. The sample shows 240,000 or so distinct CDR3 sequences, about an eighth of them seen only once. The CDR3 length is 16 residues. Germline CDR1 is SGHRS and CDR2 is YFSETQ. Deletions cut 0 bases from V and 1 base from J, with 13 bases between. This clonotype was detected only a few times. Its antigen is unknown. Healthy Caucasians alone served as donors. This sample also belongs to another study, concerning yellow fever vaccine responses in identical twins.

The sample taken for sequencing was memory (CD45RO+) T cells sorted from blood. The chain combines TRBV5-1 with TRBJ2-5; D might be TRBD1 (5 bases). The TCR originated in a woman between 18 and 30 years old in good health. The CDR3 nucleotides are TGCGCCAGCAGCTTGGGGCAGGGAAGTCGCCAAGAGACCCAGTACTTC. Residues: CASSLGQGSRQETQYF. The full variable domain, rest sourced from reference TRBV5-1 and TRBJ2-5, is KAGVTQTPRYLIKTRGQQVTLSCSPISGHRSVSWYQQTPGQGLQFLFEYFSETQRNKGNFPGRFSGRQFSNSRSEMNVSTLELGDSALYLCASSLGQGSRQETQYFGPGTRLLVL.